Shown below are 5 T cell receptor beta chains from a single sample sequenced in a study of blood T cell repertoires in COVID-19. Measured with immunoSEQ multiplex PCR; TCRdb has only the in-frame clones, and not every one. The table shows around 360,000 clones, with about 90% occurring only once. Specimen: peripheral blood. These receptors all stem from a woman in her twenties or thirties with COVID-19, enrolled during active disease.

The V gene is TRBV5-1, the J gene TRBJ2-1; possibly TRBD2 for D (6 bases). The CDR3 loop spans 14 amino acids. V shed 0 bases and J shed 5 bases, with 9 bases lying between them. Germline V CDR1 and CDR2: SGHRS, YFSETQ. CDR3 nucleotide sequence: TGCGCCAGCAGCTTGGGGTCGGGGGACAATGAGCAGTTCTTC. Amino acids: CASSLGSGDNEQFF.

This clone was counted many times. The V call is TRBV6-5, the J call TRBJ2-7, with TRBD1 identical over 7 bases. The CDR3 consists of 13 residues. Germline values: CDR1 MNHEY, CDR2 SVGAGI. V was clipped by 2 bases and J by 6 bases; unmatched bases: 4. DNA of the CDR3: TGTGCCAGCAGTTACAACAGGGGTGGCGAGCAGTACTTC. It encodes CASSYNRGGEQYF.

The rearrangement uses TRBV12-3 or TRBV12-4 and TRBJ2-1; D is possibly TRBD2 (5 bases). V lost 2 bases to trimming and J lost 9 bases, with 8 bases between them. This CDR3 is built from 12 residues. CDR3 protein: CASSLIEGEQFF. CDR3 sequence (DNA): TGTGCCAGCAGTTTAATCGAGGGTGAGCAGTTCTTC.

This clone appeared a single time. The chain employs TRBV6-1 and TRBJ2-3, with D possibly TRBD1 on 5 matching bases. Germline values: CDR1 MNHNS, CDR2 SASEGT. The CDR3 has 13 amino acids. Between the trimmed V and J ends, which lost 2 bases and 8 bases, there was a span of 11 bases. CDR3 sequence reads: CASSERNQGTQYF. CDR3 nucleotides: TGTGCCAGCAGTGAACGGAACCAGGGTACGCAGTATTTT.

The rearrangement links TRBV3-1 (or the pseudogene TRBV3-2) to TRBJ1-3; TRBD1 matches 7 bases. The CDR3 has 14 amino acids. V lost 4 bases to trimming and J lost 0 bases; unmatched junction nucleotides: 0. Looked up from germline, CDR1 is LGHDT and CDR2 is YNNKEL (reference sequence). The DNA for the CDR3 is TGTGCCAGCAGCCGACAGGGCTCTGGAAACACCATATATTTT. This encodes CASSRQGSGNTIYF.